The present entry profiles one T cell receptor beta chain with its context. Method: immunoSEQ multiplex PCR; TCRdb's copy keeps in-frame clones and lacks some. Of 150,000 to 200,000 clones detected, around nine tenths appear once; the ten largest clones hold 3.7%. CDR3 length: 13 amino acids. Germline V CDR1 and CDR2: SGHRS, YFSETQ. Deletions cut 4 bases from V and 0 bases from J, with 7 bases between. The data are from a study of blood T cell repertoires in COVID-19. The chain uses TRBV5-1 and TRBJ1-2; maybe TRBD1 (6 bases). The receptor was derived from a man in his late teens or twenties with active or convalescent COVID-19. Specimen: peripheral blood. CDR3 region: CASSQGPNYGYTF. DNA for the CDR3: TGCGCCAGCAGCCAGGGGCCTAACTATGGCTACACCTTC.